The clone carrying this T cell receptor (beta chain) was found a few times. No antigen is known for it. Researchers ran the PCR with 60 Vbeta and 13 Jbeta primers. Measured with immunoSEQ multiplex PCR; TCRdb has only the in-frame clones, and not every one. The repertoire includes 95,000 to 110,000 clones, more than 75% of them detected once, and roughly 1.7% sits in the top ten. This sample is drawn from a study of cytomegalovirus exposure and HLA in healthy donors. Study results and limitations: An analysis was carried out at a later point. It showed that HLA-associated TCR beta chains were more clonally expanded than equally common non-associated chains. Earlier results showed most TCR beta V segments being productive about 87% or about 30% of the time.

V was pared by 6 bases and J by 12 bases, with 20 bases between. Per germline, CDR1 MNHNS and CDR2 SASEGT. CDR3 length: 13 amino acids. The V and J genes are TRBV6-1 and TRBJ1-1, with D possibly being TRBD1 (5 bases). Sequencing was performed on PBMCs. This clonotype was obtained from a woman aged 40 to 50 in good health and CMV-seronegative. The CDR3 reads CASRAPGQGETFF. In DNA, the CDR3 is TGTGCCAGCAGGGCCCCAGGACAAGGAGAAACTTTCTTT.